This TCR beta chain was identified during a study of shared clonotypes between healthy human individuals. Findings and caveats of the study: Naive CD4 clonotypes were shared across a handful of donors at 4.5% to 6%.

Among the donors, all were Caucasian adults who lived in Nashville, Tennessee. Regarding this clone: The antigen is unknown.

With 5 bases removed from V and 4 bases from J, the gap between germline ends came to 8 bases. There are 12 residues in the CDR3. Germline CDR1 and CDR2: SGHTA and FQGTGA. The assay was immunoSEQ multiplex PCR, and TCRdb's table has in-frame clones only and misses some. The table includes around 2.1 million clones, almost 96% detected once. The receptor was isolated from a young man in good health. Sequences were obtained from naive CD4+ T cells sorted from blood. Subset defined: CD45RA+ positively selected. This rearrangement joins TRBV7-3 to TRBJ1-1; possibly TRBD1 for D (5 bases). CDR3 coding DNA: TGTGCCAGCAGCCAGGGAAGCACTGAAGCTTTCTTT. Translated: CASSQGSTEAFF.